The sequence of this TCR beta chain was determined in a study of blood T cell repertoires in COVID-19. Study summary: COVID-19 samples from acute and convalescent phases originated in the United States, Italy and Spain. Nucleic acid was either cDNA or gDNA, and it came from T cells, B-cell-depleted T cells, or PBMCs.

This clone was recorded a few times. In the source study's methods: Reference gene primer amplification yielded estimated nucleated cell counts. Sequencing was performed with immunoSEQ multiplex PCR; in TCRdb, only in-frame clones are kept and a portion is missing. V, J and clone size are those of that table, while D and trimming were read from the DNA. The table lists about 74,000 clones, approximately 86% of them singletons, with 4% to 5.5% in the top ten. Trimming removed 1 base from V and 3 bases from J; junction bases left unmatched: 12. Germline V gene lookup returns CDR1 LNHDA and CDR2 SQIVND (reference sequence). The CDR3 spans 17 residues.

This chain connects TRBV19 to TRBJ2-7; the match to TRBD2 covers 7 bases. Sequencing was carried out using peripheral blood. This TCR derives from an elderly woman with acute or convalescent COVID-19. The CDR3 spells CASSIAPGGKRDYEQYF. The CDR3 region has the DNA TGTGCCAGTAGTATAGCCCCCGGGGGGAAGCGGGACTACGAGCAGTACTTC.